This T cell receptor beta chain stems from a study of T cells after yellow fever vaccination. MiXCR was run by TCRdb on the 5' RACE reads, yielding one entry per CDR3 protein. The sample records hundreds of thousands of distinct CDR3 sequences, about a fifth being singletons. A few counts support this clonotype. The CDR3 totals 17 residues. CDR1 and CDR2 from the germline V gene are MGHRA and YSYEKL. The ends lost 2 bases at V and 8 bases at J; junction bases unmatched: 9. The sequence was obtained from a young man who received the YFV17D yellow fever vaccine. V and J are TRBV4-1 and TRBJ2-4; TRBD2 matches 13 bases. The sample here was PBMCs, taken approximately 20 days after the first yellow fever vaccination. CDR3 nucleotides: TGCGCCAGCAGCCAAACAGGACTAGCGGGGGCCGGCGACATTCAGTACTTC. This codes for CASSQTGLAGAGDIQYF.